This entry lists 19 T cell receptor beta chains sequenced from one sample in a study of T-cell reconstitution after alpha-beta-depleted transplantation in children. This sample's TCRbeta library carried unique molecular identifier barcodes. TCRdb re-analysed the PCR reads in MiXCR, keeping a single row per CDR3 protein. The data show 450,000 to 600,000 distinct CDR3 sequences, 15% to 20% seen once. Sequenced material: PBMCs from the stem cell graft donor, taken from the stem cell graft. The receptors shown here come from a human donor who donated a stem cell graft to a child with acute lymphoblastic leukemia.

The chain employs TRBV11-2 and TRBJ2-7; D is undetermined. Germline lookup yields CDR1 SGHAT and CDR2 FQNNGV. V lost 5 bases to trimming and J lost 6 bases, with 14 bases between them. The CDR3 totals 13 residues. CDR3 amino acids: CASSLQLTSEQYF. In DNA, the CDR3 is TGTGCCAGCAGCCTTCAACTAACTTCCGAGCAGTACTTC. Together with reference TRBV11-2 and TRBJ2-7, the CDR3 gives the full variable domain: EAGVAQSPRYKIIEKRQSVAFWCNPISGHATLYWYQQILGQGPKLLIQFQNNGVVDDSQLPKDRFSAERLKGVDSTLKIQPAKLEDSAVYLCASSLQLTSEQYFGPGTRLTVT.

In this sample, this clonotype turned up a few times. The chain couples TRBV27 to TRBJ2-7; 7 positions agree with TRBD2. This CDR3 is 19 amino acids long. From germline, CDR1 is MNHEY and CDR2 SMNVEV (reference sequence). J was trimmed by 2 bases and V by 1 base; bases with no gene match: 17. The CDR3 protein is CASSLFPWRRAGRPYEQYF. The CDR3 DNA is TGTGCCAGCAGTTTATTCCCCTGGCGCAGAGCGGGGAGACCCTACGAGCAGTACTTC.

The V and J genes are TRBV18 and TRBJ1-1; possible D gene TRBD1, 5 bases. Germline CDR1 and CDR2: KGHSH and LQKENI. The V end lost 4 bases, the J end lost 1 base, and 16 bases lay between the germline ends. The CDR3 covers 16 residues. The CDR3 DNA follows: TGTGCCAGCTCACACAGTCCAGGGAGGTCGAACACTGAAGCTTTCTTT. Translating gives CASSHSPGRSNTEAFF.

This chain joins TRBV25-1 and TRBJ2-1; D assignment may be TRBD1 or TRBD2 (5 bases each). Germline CDR1 reads MGHDK; CDR2 reads SYGVNS. CDR3 size: 14 residues. The germline V and J ends were trimmed by 3 bases and 0 bases, with 6 bases remaining between them. The CDR3 loop is CASSERGSYNEQFF. The CDR3 bases are TGTGCCAGCAGTGAGAGGGGCTCCTACAATGAGCAGTTCTTC.

The table lists this clonotype with a few counts. The chain combines TRBV5-1 with TRBJ2-7; possibly TRBD2 for D (6 bases). From germline, CDR1 is SGHRS and CDR2 YFSETQ. This CDR3 is 15 amino acids long. V lost 4 bases to trimming and J lost 6 bases, with 20 bases between them. The DNA of the CDR3 is TGCGCCAGCAGCCTTGGAGGGGTCGCTATCGGCGAGCAGTACTTC. Its translation: CASSLGGVAIGEQYF.

This clonotype was counted a few times. Written as DNA, the CDR3 is TGCAGCGTTGAAATAGGGGAAGCAGTGAACACCGGGGAGCTGTTTTTT. Translated: CSVEIGEAVNTGELFF. The rearrangement links TRBV29-1 to TRBJ2-2; possibly TRBD1 for D (5 bases). With 2 bases removed from V and 1 base from J, the gap between germline ends came to 14 bases. Germline loops: CDR1 SQVTM, CDR2 ANQGSEA. The CDR3 is made up of 16 amino acids.

The table lists this clonotype with a few counts. J is TRBJ2-1 and V is TRBV13; weak D call: TRBD2 (6 bases). The CDR3 length is 16 residues. CDR1 is PRHDT and CDR2 is FYEKMQ in the germline V gene (reference sequence). The germline V and J ends were trimmed by 4 bases and 5 bases, with 18 bases remaining between them. DNA for the CDR3: TGTGCCAGCAGCTCCTATACTAGCAGTCGGGACAATGAGCAGTTCTTC. Residues: CASSSYTSSRDNEQFF.

V gene TRBV7-8 combines with J gene TRBJ1-2, with a weak D call TRBD1 (6 bases). This CDR3 region has 17 residues. Germline CDR1 and CDR2: SGHVS and FQNEAQ. V lost 0 bases to trimming and J lost 7 bases, with 21 bases between them. The CDR3 DNA sequence: TGTGCCAGCAGCTTAGCCCCCAGGGGCGCAAGTTTAGGTGGCTACACCTTC. Translation: CASSLAPRGASLGGYTF.

The table lists this clonotype with a few counts. This chain joins TRBV30 and TRBJ2-1; 13 bases match TRBD2. After removal of 3 bases from V and 8 bases from J, the junction contained 13 bases not matched to a gene. Per the germline V gene, CDR1 is GTSNPN and CDR2 is SVGIG (reference sequence). The CDR3 consists of 17 residues. CDR3 sequence: CAWRLGTSGISADEQFF. The CDR3 region has the DNA TGTGCCTGGAGGTTGGGGACTAGCGGGATTTCCGCCGATGAGCAGTTCTTC. The full variable domain, rest sourced from reference TRBV30 and TRBJ2-1, is SQTIHQWPATLVQPVGSPLSLECTVEGTSNPNLYWYRQAAGRGLQLLFYSVGIGQISSEVPQNLSASRPQDRQFILSSKKLLLSDSGFYLCAWRLGTSGISADEQFFGPGTRLTVL.

This chain connects TRBV10-3 to TRBJ2-7; D is unclear. V lost 2 bases and J lost 0, with 14 bases in between. Germline values: CDR1 ENHRY, CDR2 SYGVKD. This CDR3 spans 16 amino acids. This CDR3 is CAISEMVLRSSYEQYF. CDR3 coding DNA: TGTGCCATCAGTGAGATGGTTCTCAGGAGCTCCTACGAGCAGTACTTC.

This clonotype was detected a few times. This chain connects TRBV5-1 to TRBJ2-1, with 7 bases identical to TRBD1. With 4 bases clipped from V and 6 bases from J, the junction kept 10 bases outside the gene matches. Per the germline V gene, CDR1 is SGHRS and CDR2 is YFSETQ. The CDR3 has 15 amino acids. CDR3 sequence reads: CASSQTGLNANEQFF. In DNA form, the CDR3 reads TGCGCCAGCAGCCAGACAGGGCTCAATGCCAATGAGCAGTTCTTC. Filled out from reference TRBV5-1 and TRBJ2-1, the complete variable domain reads KAGVTQTPRYLIKTRGQQVTLSCSPISGHRSVSWYQQTPGQGLQFLFEYFSETQRNKGNFPGRFSGRQFSNSRSEMNVSTLELGDSALYLCASSQTGLNANEQFFGPGTRLTVL.

V and J are TRBV5-1 and TRBJ1-1; no definite D call. Germline V lookup: CDR1 SGHRS, CDR2 YFSETQ. V was clipped by 0 bases and J by 3 bases, with 9 bases between them. There are 14 residues in the CDR3. The CDR3 loop is CASSLGDLDTEAFF. CDR3 DNA: TGCGCCAGCAGCTTGGGGGATTTGGACACTGAAGCTTTCTTT.

This clonotype was recorded many times. J is TRBJ2-7 and V is TRBV5-1, with TRBD2 matching 15 bases. This CDR3 has 16 residues. Germline trimming cut 4 bases from V and 4 bases from J; bases unmatched to any gene: 6. Germline V gene lookup returns CDR1 SGHRS and CDR2 YFSETQ. Here the CDR3 reads CASSLGLAGGDYEQYF. CDR3 in DNA: TGCGCCAGCAGCCTCGGACTAGCGGGAGGGGATTACGAGCAGTACTTC.

This chain uses TRBV19 with TRBJ1-5; tentative D call: TRBD1 (6 bases). CDR1 is LNHDA, CDR2 SQIVND, per germline (reference sequence). Trimming shortened V by 5 bases and J by 3 bases, and 14 bases separated the two germline ends. This CDR3 is 15 amino acids long. The CDR3 here is CASSRTDPDNQPQHF. CDR3 DNA sequence: TGTGCCAGTAGTCGGACAGACCCCGACAATCAGCCCCAGCATTTT.

The chain is built from TRBV15 and TRBJ1-5; the D gene is possibly TRBD1 (5 bases). The CDR3 covers 16 residues. Trimming cost V 3 bases and J 0 bases, with 12 bases left between them. Germline-derived CDR1 and CDR2 are LNHNV and YYDKDF (reference sequence). The CDR3 protein is CATSREDTNSNQPQHF. CDR3 in DNA: TGTGCCACCAGCAGGGAGGACACAAATAGCAATCAGCCCCAGCATTTT.

This chain joins TRBV10-3 and TRBJ1-1; D unclear. Looked up from germline, CDR1 is ENHRY and CDR2 is SYGVKD. The CDR3 totals 13 residues. Between the trimmed V and J ends, which lost 4 bases and 4 bases, there was a span of 10 bases. As DNA, the CDR3 is TGTGCCATCAGTGGGGCCGCTGGCACTGAAGCTTTCTTT. Its protein product is CAISGAAGTEAFF.

The genes are TRBV4-1 and TRBJ1-1; D uncertain. The CDR3 is 17 residues long. Germline CDR1 and CDR2: MGHRA and YSYEKL. V was trimmed by 5 bases and J by 0 bases, leaving 19 bases between them. The CDR3 sequence: CASSFIGLAKMNTEAFF. The CDR3 nucleotides read TGCGCCAGCAGCTTTATTGGCCTTGCCAAAATGAACACTGAAGCTTTCTTT.

V usage is TRBV11-2 and J usage is TRBJ1-2; unclear D gene. Trimming took 5 bases from V and 8 from J, leaving 15 bases between them. Germline CDR1 reads SGHAT; CDR2 reads FQNNGV. The CDR3 is made up of 13 amino acids. The CDR3 nucleotides are TGTGCCAGCAGCCCGGACCGCCGAGAGGGCTACACCTTC. Residues: CASSPDRREGYTF.

The chain has TRBV3-1 and TRBJ2-1; 8 positions match TRBD2. This CDR3 spans 15 amino acids. Germline lookup yields CDR1 LGHDT and CDR2 YNNKEL (reference sequence). The V segment lost 0 bases and the J segment 10 bases; nucleotides outside the gene matches: 8. The CDR3 DNA is TGTGCCAGCAGCCAAGATACGATAGCGGGAAACGAGCAGTTCTTC. This encodes CASSQDTIAGNEQFF.